This TCR beta chain was sequenced during a study of neoadjuvant anti-PD-1 for oral cavity cancer. Germline CDR1 reads LNHDA; CDR2 reads SQIVND (reference sequence). Trimming pared 6 bases from V and 5 bases from J, leaving 16 bases between. There are 14 residues in the CDR3. Clones were sequenced by immunoSEQ multiplex PCR, and TCRdb holds only the in-frame ones, with some missing. The data hold approximately 15,000 clones, with just over 65% observed a single time. Patients had newly diagnosed, untreated stage II-IVA oral cavity squamous cell carcinoma. Material: PBMCs, obtained before nivolumab (anti-PD-1) treatment. The receptor comes from a person aged 40 to 85 with oral cavity squamous cell carcinoma. This chain connects TRBV19 to TRBJ1-1; tentatively, D is TRBD1 (5 bases). CDR3 region: CASSYVGGGTEAFF. Written as DNA, the CDR3 is TGTGCCAGTAGCTACGTCGGTGGGGGGACTGAAGCTTTCTTT.